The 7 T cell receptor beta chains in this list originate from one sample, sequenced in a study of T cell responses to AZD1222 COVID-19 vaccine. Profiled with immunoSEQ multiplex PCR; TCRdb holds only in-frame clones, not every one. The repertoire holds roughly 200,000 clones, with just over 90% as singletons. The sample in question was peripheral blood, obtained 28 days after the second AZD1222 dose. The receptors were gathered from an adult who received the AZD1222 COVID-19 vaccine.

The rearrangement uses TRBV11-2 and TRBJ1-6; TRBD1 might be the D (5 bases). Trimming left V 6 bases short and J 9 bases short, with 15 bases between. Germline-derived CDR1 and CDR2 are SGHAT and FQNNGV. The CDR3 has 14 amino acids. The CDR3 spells CASSAQGAGSPLHF. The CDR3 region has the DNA TGTGCCAGCAGTGCACAAGGGGCCGGTTCACCCCTCCACTTT.

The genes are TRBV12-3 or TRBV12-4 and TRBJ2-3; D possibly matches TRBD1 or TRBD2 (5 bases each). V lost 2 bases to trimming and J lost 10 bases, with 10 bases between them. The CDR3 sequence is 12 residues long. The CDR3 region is CASSLWGSAQYF. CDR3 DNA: TGTGCCAGCAGTTTATGGGGGAGTGCGCAGTATTTT.

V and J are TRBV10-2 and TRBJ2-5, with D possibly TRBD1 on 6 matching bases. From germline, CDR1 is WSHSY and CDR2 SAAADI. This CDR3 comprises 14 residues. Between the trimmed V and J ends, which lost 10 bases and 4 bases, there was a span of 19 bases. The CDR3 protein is CATWTESGAETQYF. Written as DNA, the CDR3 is TGCGCCACCTGGACAGAGTCTGGTGCAGAGACCCAGTACTTC.

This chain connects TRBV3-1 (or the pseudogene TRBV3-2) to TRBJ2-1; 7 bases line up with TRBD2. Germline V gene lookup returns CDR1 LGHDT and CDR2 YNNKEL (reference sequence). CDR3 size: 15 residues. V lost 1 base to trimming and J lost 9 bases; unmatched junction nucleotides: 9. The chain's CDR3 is CASSQAGLPIAEQFF. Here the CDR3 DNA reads TGTGCCAGCAGCCAAGCGGGACTACCGATCGCTGAGCAGTTCTTC.

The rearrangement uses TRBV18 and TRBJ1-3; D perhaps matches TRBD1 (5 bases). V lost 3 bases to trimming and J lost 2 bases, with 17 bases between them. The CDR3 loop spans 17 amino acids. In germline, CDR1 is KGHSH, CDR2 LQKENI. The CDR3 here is CASSPDGGRKTGNTIYF. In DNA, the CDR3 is TGTGCCAGCTCACCGGATGGGGGAAGAAAAACTGGAAACACCATATATTTT.

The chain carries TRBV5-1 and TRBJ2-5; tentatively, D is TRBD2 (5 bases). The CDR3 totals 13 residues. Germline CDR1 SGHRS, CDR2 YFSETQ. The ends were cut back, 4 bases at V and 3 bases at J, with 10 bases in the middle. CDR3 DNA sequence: TGCGCCAGCAGCCCCCCCGGGGAAGAGACCCAGTACTTC. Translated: CASSPPGEETQYF. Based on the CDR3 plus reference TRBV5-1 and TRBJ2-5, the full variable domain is KAGVTQTPRYLIKTRGQQVTLSCSPISGHRSVSWYQQTPGQGLQFLFEYFSETQRNKGNFPGRFSGRQFSNSRSEMNVSTLELGDSALYLCASSPPGEETQYFGPGTRLLVL.

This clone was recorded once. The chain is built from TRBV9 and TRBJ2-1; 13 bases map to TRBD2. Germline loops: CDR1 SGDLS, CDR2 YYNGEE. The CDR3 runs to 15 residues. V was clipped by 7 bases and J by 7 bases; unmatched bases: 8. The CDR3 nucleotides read TGTGCCAGCGGCTACGGACTAGCGGGAGTGAATGAGCAGTTCTTC. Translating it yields CASGYGLAGVNEQFF.